Listed here are 20 T cell receptor beta chains from one sample, sequenced in a study of spatial heterogeneity in lung cancer. Each CDR3 protein is one row after TCRdb ran MiXCR on the 5' RACE reads. This table has some 15,000 distinct CDR3 sequences, less than 15% appearing once. Time point denoted: sample taken at primary tumor resection. In each case, whole RNA from tumor, nontumor lung or frozen PBMC was sequenced unsorted. Sequencing used PBMCs, obtained at surgery. The receptors were sampled from a male donor with early-stage non-small cell lung cancer.

The chain couples TRBV28 to TRBJ2-3, with D possibly being TRBD2 (5 bases). CDR1 is MDHEN and CDR2 is SYDVKM in the germline V gene. V dropped 4 bases and J dropped 2 bases, with 10 bases sitting between them. The CDR3 is 14 residues long. CDR3 amino acids: CASSSSGVTDTQYF. The CDR3 region has the DNA TGTGCCAGCAGTTCAAGCGGAGTCACAGATACGCAGTATTTT.

The V call is TRBV28, the J call TRBJ1-6; D gene unclear. The CDR3 spans 15 residues. V was cut by 4 bases and J by 5 bases, with 12 bases left in between. CDR1 is MDHEN and CDR2 is SYDVKM in the germline V gene. The CDR3 here is CASSYPGRNNSPLHF. CDR3 DNA sequence: TGTGCCAGCAGTTACCCCGGGAGAAATAATTCACCCCTCCACTTT.

This clonotype was recorded a few times. This chain joins TRBV20-1 and TRBJ1-4; D is uncertain. V shed 6 bases and J shed 0 bases, with 8 bases lying between them. The CDR3 sequence is 13 residues long. CDR1 DFQATT and CDR2 SNEGSKA come from the germline V gene (reference sequence). The CDR3, as DNA: TGCAGTGCCCCTAGAACAACTAATGAAAAACTGTTTTTT. It yields the protein CSAPRTTNEKLFF.

The chain couples TRBV6-2 or TRBV6-3 to TRBJ1-3; no definite D call. Germline values: CDR1 MNHEY, CDR2 SVGEGT. V lost 1 base, J lost 0 bases, and 4 bases lay in between. This CDR3 comprises 14 residues. The CDR3 region has the DNA TGTGCCAGCAGTTACTGGTTCTCTGGAAACACCATATATTTT. Amino acid sequence: CASSYWFSGNTIYF.

This clonotype was detected a few times. V usage is TRBV20-1 and J usage is TRBJ2-7; TRBD1 matches 9 bases. The CDR3 loop spans 14 amino acids. Trimming took 8 bases from V and 4 from J; bases not matched to a gene: 12. The germline gives CDR1 DFQATT, CDR2 SNEGSKA (reference sequence). The CDR3 DNA is TGCAGTACATCCCCGGGACAGGGCCCGTACGAGCAGTACTTC. Encoded protein: CSTSPGQGPYEQYF.

In this sample, this clonotype turned up many times. V is TRBV13 and J is TRBJ2-7, with 7 nucleotides matching TRBD1. Trimming took 5 bases from V and 5 from J; bases not matched to a gene: 6. Germline loops: CDR1 PRHDT, CDR2 FYEKMQ (reference sequence). The CDR3 consists of 13 residues. The CDR3 DNA follows: TGTGCCAGCAGCCAGACAGGGCGGAACGAGCAGTACTTC. Translation gives CASSQTGRNEQYF. Full variable domain (rest looked up from reference TRBV13 and TRBJ2-7): AAGVIQSPRHLIKEKRETATLKCYPIPRHDTVYWYQQGPGQDPQFLISFYEKMQSDKGSIPDRFSAQQFSDYHSELNMSSLELGDSALYFCASSQTGRNEQYFGPGTRLTVT.

This clonotype was seen a handful of times. A junction boundary mismatches the germline segment, possibly from a read error. The chain is built from TRBV28 and TRBJ2-1, with 7 bases that match TRBD2. CDR1 is MDHEN and CDR2 is SYDVKM in the germline V gene. The CDR3 runs to 16 residues. CDR3 DNA sequence: TGTGCCAGCAGCTCACAAGCGGGGACCTCCCACAATGAGCAGTTCTTC. The encoded protein is CASSSQAGTSHNEQFF.

This clonotype was recorded a few times. The J gene is TRBJ1-4, the V gene TRBV18; TRBD1 is a possible D gene (6 bases). This CDR3 has 15 residues. Trimming removed 2 bases from V and 1 base from J, with 8 bases in between. CDR1 is KGHSH and CDR2 is LQKENI in the germline V gene. CDR3 loop: CASSPGGLTNEKLFF. In DNA form, the CDR3 reads TGTGCCAGCTCACCAGGGGGCCTAACTAATGAAAAACTGTTTTTT.

Regarding this clonotype: A much bigger clone sits one base away, suggesting this may be a read error. The rearrangement links TRBV4-2 to TRBJ2-1; 10 bases map to TRBD2. V dropped 2 bases and J dropped 0; count of bases not matched to a gene: 7. CDR3 length: 18 amino acids. CDR1 LGHNA and CDR2 YNFKEQ come from the germline V gene. CDR3 protein: CASSQTLAGACSYNEQFF. As DNA, the CDR3 is TGTGCCAGCAGCCAAACCCTAGCGGGGGCTTGCTCCTACAATGAGCAGTTCTTC.

V gene TRBV4-2 combines with J gene TRBJ1-4, with D maybe TRBD1 (6 bases). CDR1 and CDR2 (germline): LGHNA, YNFKEQ. The CDR3 consists of 18 residues. The germline V and J ends were trimmed by 0 bases and 8 bases, with 22 bases remaining between them. CDR3 coding DNA: TGTGCCAGCAGCCAAGATGGGGGCGCTGGGGGGATGATGGAAAAACTGTTTTTT. Protein product: CASSQDGGAGGMMEKLFF.

This clonotype came up a few times. This sequence joins TRBV7-9 and TRBJ2-7, with 7 bases that match TRBD1. V was clipped by 2 bases and J by 5 bases; unmatched bases: 9. Germline CDR1 is SEHNR and CDR2 is FQNEAQ (reference sequence). CDR3 length: 15 amino acids. The CDR3 loop reads CASSLRDSPLDEQYF. CDR3 nucleotides: TGTGCCAGCAGCTTACGGGACAGCCCTCTCGACGAGCAGTACTTC.

This clonotype was observed a single time. The V gene is TRBV7-9, the J gene TRBJ1-4; D gene uncertain. Trimming shortened V by 1 base and J by 6 bases, and 6 bases separated the two germline ends. Germline V gene data show CDR1 as SEHNR and CDR2 as FQNEAQ (reference sequence). This CDR3 has 13 residues. CDR3 sequence (DNA): TGTGCCAGCAGCTTAGAAAGTGATGAAAAACTGTTTTTT. Amino acids: CASSLESDEKLFF.

This clonotype was picked up many times. The chain joins TRBV6-1 to TRBJ2-7; D is perhaps TRBD1 (5 bases). Germline CDR1 and CDR2: MNHNS and SASEGT. The CDR3 runs to 15 residues. The V end lost 6 bases, the J end lost 7 bases, and 22 bases lay between the germline ends. CDR3 protein: CASRMDGAPLGEQYF. The DNA for the CDR3 is TGTGCCAGCAGAATGGATGGGGCCCCTCTTGGAGAGCAGTACTTC.

This clonotype was seen ten or more times. V and J are TRBV7-9 and TRBJ2-5, with D unresolved. V dropped 5 bases and J dropped 3 bases, with 13 bases sitting between them. The CDR3 runs 14 residues. Germline V gene sequence: CDR1 SEHNR, CDR2 FQNEAQ (reference sequence). In nucleotides, the CDR3 is TGTGCCAGCAGCCCTCCCAGCCTTGAAGAGACCCAGTACTTC. This translates into CASSPPSLEETQYF.

This clonotype was counted at least ten times. The CDR3 is CASSFATDTQYF. DNA of the CDR3: TGTGCCAGCAGCTTTGCGACAGATACGCAGTATTTT. J is TRBJ2-3 and V is TRBV7-2, with D unresolved. Germline CDR1 and CDR2: SGHTA and FQGNSA. The length of the CDR3 is 12 residues. V was trimmed by 3 bases and J by 3 bases, leaving 4 bases between them.

V usage is TRBV5-6 and J usage is TRBJ2-3; D remains unclear. There are 13 residues in the CDR3. The V and J ends lost 2 bases and 0 bases respectively, with 4 bases between them. Germline V gene data show CDR1 as SGHDT and CDR2 as YYEEEE. In nucleotides, the CDR3 is TGTGCCAGCAGCTTTGCCAGCACAGATACGCAGTATTTT. This sequence encodes CASSFASTDTQYF.

This clonotype has at least ten counts. The V and J genes are TRBV27 and TRBJ1-1; 7 nucleotides line up with TRBD1. The V segment lost 8 bases and the J segment 6 bases; nucleotides outside the gene matches: 12. The CDR3 spans 14 residues. Germline CDR1 and CDR2: MNHEY and SMNVEV (reference sequence). The CDR3 spells CASQTAGGSAEAFF. In DNA form, the CDR3 reads TGTGCCAGCCAGACTGCAGGGGGTTCAGCTGAAGCTTTCTTT.

This clonotype came up many times. The rearrangement joins TRBV7-9 to TRBJ2-6; no definite D call. There are 13 residues in the CDR3. Germline-derived CDR1 and CDR2 are SEHNR and FQNEAQ (reference sequence). V dropped 3 bases and J dropped 3 bases, with 3 bases sitting between them. CDR3 region: CASSLGGANVLTF. The CDR3 coding sequence is TGTGCCAGCAGCTTGGGTGGGGCCAACGTCCTGACTTTC.

The chain combines TRBV28 with TRBJ2-3; weak D call: TRBD2 (6 bases). Germline-derived CDR1 and CDR2 are MDHEN and SYDVKM. The V end was cut by 5 bases, the J end by 0 bases, with 15 bases between. There are 16 residues in the CDR3. Written as DNA, the CDR3 is TGTGCCAGCAGTCTTACCCGGACTATAAGCACAGATACGCAGTATTTT. Protein sequence: CASSLTRTISTDTQYF.

This clonotype has more than one count but fewer than ten. This chain joins TRBV3-1 and TRBJ2-4; maybe TRBD1 (6 bases). V lost 4 bases and J 4 bases, leaving 26 bases between the germline ends. Germline CDR1 is LGHDT and CDR2 is YNNKEL (reference sequence). This CDR3 spans 19 amino acids. Here the CDR3 reads CASSPRQDGSDFAKNIQYF. CDR3 DNA: TGTGCCAGCAGCCCGAGACAGGACGGGTCGGATTTCGCAAAAAACATTCAGTACTTC.